The clone carrying this TCR beta chain was seen more than once but under ten times. This specimen belongs to a study of regulatory T cells in long-lasting Graves disease. Across the study: New Graves' disease cases had less than 3 months of antithyroid drugs.

Arm-PCR with iRepertoire HTBI primers amplified the CDR3 regions for these TCR beta libraries. Using its own MiXCR run on the multiplex PCR reads, TCRdb lists one record per CDR3 protein. The sample contains 350,000 to 500,000 distinct CDR3 sequences, roughly 15% of which appear only once. Sample time point: newly diagnosed GD, antithyroid drugs for less than 3 months. There was RNA extracted from PBMCs, and the TCR library was made from it. V dropped 1 base and J dropped 4 bases, with 14 bases sitting between them. This CDR3 region has 16 residues. CDR1 is ENHRY, CDR2 SYGVKD, per germline. These data were also filed under a second study, of T cells in Graves' hyperthyroidism and ophthalmopathy. This second study says: The model made its ophthalmopathy prediction, and onset followed a median approximately six months later.

This rearrangement joins TRBV10-3 to TRBJ1-3; D is undetermined. This sample comprised peripheral blood mononuclear cells (PBMCs), obtained at new diagnosis, from a patient treated with antithyroid drugs. The receptor comes from a woman aged 18-29 years with Graves disease. CDR3 DNA: TGTGCCATCAGTGAGTTCGAGGAGGGTTTCGGAAACACCATATATTTT. Translation: CAISEFEEGFGNTIYF.